One sample yielded the 26 T cell receptor beta chains listed below, sequenced in a study of Graves' ophthalmopathy and Graves' hyperthyroidism. Amplification from RNA transcripts yielded the TCR beta CDR3 regions. HTBI primers were used in a first-round RT-PCR, which preceded a second-round multiplex PCR. TCRdb used MiXCR to reprocess the multiplex PCR reads, holding one entry per CDR3 protein. Of about half a million distinct CDR3 sequences in the sample, 14% are singletons; the top ten hold around 9.8%. Sequencing was done on a sample of blood. These receptors all stem from a woman in her twenties or thirties with Graves' ophthalmopathy.

This clonotype has at least ten counts. The rearrangement links TRBV6-5 to TRBJ2-7; TRBD2 matches at 7 bases. The CDR3 spans 14 residues. Germline V lookup: CDR1 MNHEY, CDR2 SVGAGI. The V segment lost 2 bases and the J segment 4 bases; nucleotides outside the gene matches: 5. The CDR3 nucleotides read TGTGCCAGCAGTTACATGAGGGAGGGGTACGAGCAGTACTTC. Its protein product is CASSYMREGYEQYF.

This clonotype was recorded a few times. The chain recombines TRBV6-5 with TRBJ2-2, with 8 bases fitting TRBD1. The germline V gene encodes CDR1 MNHEY and CDR2 SVGAGI. J was trimmed by 4 bases and V by 5 bases; bases with no gene match: 9. The CDR3 spans 16 residues. The CDR3 DNA is TGTGCCAGCAGTACTTCCGGGACAGGAGGCACCGGGGAGCTGTTTTTT. Protein: CASSTSGTGGTGELFF.

Ten or more counts support this clonotype. The rearrangement joins TRBV7-2 to TRBJ2-7, with D tentatively TRBD1 (6 bases). The germline V gene has CDR1 SGHTA and CDR2 FQGNSA. Trimming took 7 bases from V and 2 from J, leaving 15 bases between them. The CDR3 covers 14 residues. This chain's CDR3 is CASTYTGQTYEQYF. As DNA, the CDR3 is TGTGCCAGCACCTACACGGGACAAACCTACGAGCAGTACTTC. The full variable domain, with the rest looked up from reference TRBV7-2 and TRBJ2-7, is GAGVSQSPSNKVTEKGKDVELRCDPISGHTALYWYRQSLGQGLEFLIYFQGNSAPDKSGLPSDRFSAERTGGSVSTLTIQRTQQEDSAVYLCASTYTGQTYEQYFGPGTRLTVT.

In its sample, this clonotype was seen many times. This chain uses TRBV28 with TRBJ1-6; D is unclear. Trimming cost V 2 bases and J 9 bases, with 8 bases left between them. CDR1 MDHEN and CDR2 SYDVKM come from the germline V gene. The CDR3 runs 13 residues. The CDR3 loop reads CASSLQDGSPLHF. The CDR3 bases are TGTGCCAGCAGTTTACAGGACGGTTCACCCCTCCACTTT.

The V gene is TRBV30, the J gene TRBJ1-2, with 9 bases lining up with TRBD1. Trimming removed 2 bases from V and 5 bases from J; junction bases left unmatched: 9. Germline V lookup: CDR1 GTSNPN, CDR2 SVGIG (reference sequence). CDR3 length equals 15 residues. In nucleotides, the CDR3 is TGTGCCTGGAGTCCACAGGGGGCCGCCTGGTATGGCTACACCTTC. Its protein product is CAWSPQGAAWYGYTF.

This clonotype was recorded many times. This chain connects TRBV12-3 or TRBV12-4 to TRBJ1-5, with 9 bases fitting TRBD1. The CDR3 consists of 15 residues. The trim removed 5 bases at V and 6 bases at J, leaving 8 bases unmatched. CDR3 coding DNA: TGTGCCAGCAGTCTTGGACAGGGGCTCACTCAGCCCCAGCATTTT. Its protein is CASSLGQGLTQPQHF.

In the case of this clonotype: Since a much larger clone is just one base distant, this may be a read error. The genes are TRBV6-1 and TRBJ1-3; no definite D call. The germline V gene has CDR1 MNHNS and CDR2 SASEGT. V shed 3 bases and J shed 6 bases, with 9 bases lying between them. This CDR3 has 13 amino acids. The CDR3 nucleotides are TGTGCCAGCAGTGACCGAGGCGTAAACACCATATATTTT. This sequence encodes CASSDRGVNTIYF.

The table lists this clonotype with many counts. The V gene is TRBV11-2, the J gene TRBJ2-7; 9 bases are a match to TRBD2. The germline gives CDR1 SGHAT, CDR2 FQNNGV. The CDR3 loop spans 14 amino acids. With V trimmed by 10 bases and J by 0 bases, 7 bases remained unmatched. The chain's CDR3 is CATSGTHPSYEQYF. CDR3 sequence (DNA): TGTGCCACTAGCGGGACACATCCCTCCTACGAGCAGTACTTC.

The chain links TRBV12-3 or TRBV12-4 to TRBJ1-5; D ambiguous. The CDR3 loop spans 13 amino acids. Trimming pared 6 bases from V and 9 bases from J, leaving 15 bases between. The CDR3 sequence is CASSLGGERPQHF. In nucleotides, the CDR3 is TGTGCCAGCAGCTTGGGAGGCGAGCGGCCCCAGCATTTT.

In this sample, this clonotype turned up many times. The chain recombines TRBV6-1 with TRBJ1-6, with a tentative D call TRBD1 (5 bases). The CDR3 is 12 residues long. Germline lookup yields CDR1 MNHNS and CDR2 SASEGT. Trimming left V 6 bases short and J 10 bases short, with 10 bases between. As DNA, the CDR3 is TGTGCCAGCAGGCCGGGGGGGTCACCCCTCCACTTT. It specifies CASRPGGSPLHF.

This rearrangement joins TRBV6-1 to TRBJ2-3, with TRBD2 matching over 10 bases. Germline-derived CDR1 and CDR2 are MNHNS and SASEGT. V shed 6 bases, J shed 4 bases, and the junction held 4 bases outside the gene matches. CDR3 length: 14 amino acids. CDR3 in amino acids: CASRRTSGPDTQYF. The CDR3 DNA follows: TGTGCCAGCAGGAGGACTAGCGGACCAGATACGCAGTATTTT.

This clonotype was found many times. The chain carries TRBV2 and TRBJ2-5, with 9 positions matching TRBD2. The germline V gene has CDR1 SNHLY and CDR2 FYNNEI. With 6 bases clipped from V and 5 bases from J, the junction kept 7 bases outside the gene matches. The CDR3 sequence is 14 residues long. This CDR3 is CASSLSGSVETQYF. CDR3 DNA: TGTGCCAGCAGCCTTAGCGGGAGTGTGGAGACCCAGTACTTC.

This clonotype was found many times. This sequence joins TRBV11-2 and TRBJ2-5; D not certain. Germline V gene sequence: CDR1 SGHAT, CDR2 FQNNGV. V lost 5 bases, J lost 8 bases, and 18 bases lay in between. The CDR3 loop spans 14 amino acids. This chain's CDR3 is CASSRLGNRLTQYF. The CDR3 nucleotides are TGTGCCAGCAGCCGCCTCGGAAACAGATTAACCCAGTACTTC.

There are many counts of this clonotype. The rearrangement joins TRBV5-1 to TRBJ2-5; D perhaps matches TRBD2 (5 bases). The V gene's germline CDR1 is SGHRS and CDR2 YFSETQ. This CDR3 contains 13 residues. The V end lost 4 bases, the J end lost 5 bases, and 12 bases lay between the germline ends. CDR3 sequence: CASSPLRGETQYF. CDR3 in DNA: TGCGCCAGCAGCCCCCTACGGGGTGAGACCCAGTACTTC.

This clonotype was detected many times. The genes are TRBV9 and TRBJ2-7; D unresolved. CDR1 and CDR2 (germline): SGDLS, YYNGEE. This CDR3 spans 13 amino acids. V shed 0 bases and J shed 2 bases, with 6 bases lying between them. The CDR3 region is CASSVADPYEQYF. The CDR3 region has the DNA TGTGCCAGCAGCGTAGCTGATCCCTACGAGCAGTACTTC.

This clonotype has at least ten counts. The chain joins TRBV12-3 or TRBV12-4 to TRBJ2-2; 9 bases are shared with TRBD1. The CDR3 extends over 15 amino acids. Losses at the gene ends were 7 bases for V and 4 bases for J; bases not matched to a gene: 7. CDR3 sequence (DNA): TGTGCCAGCACTGCCGGGACAGGGTTCACCGGGGAGCTGTTTTTT. The encoded protein is CASTAGTGFTGELFF.

This clonotype appeared a few times. The J gene is TRBJ2-5, the V gene TRBV12-3 or TRBV12-4; TRBD2 matches at 9 bases. Germline trimming cut 7 bases from V and 1 base from J; bases unmatched to any gene: 4. The CDR3 is 14 residues long. The CDR3 spells CASTLAGAQETQYF. In DNA, the CDR3 is TGTGCCAGCACCTTAGCGGGGGCCCAAGAGACCCAGTACTTC.

The CDR3 DNA sequence: TGTGCCATCAGTGGAGGACTAGCGGGACCGAACACCGGGGAGCTGTTTTTT. It yields the protein CAISGGLAGPNTGELFF. The genes are TRBV10-3 and TRBJ2-2; 12 bases fit TRBD2. The germline V gene has CDR1 ENHRY and CDR2 SYGVKD. V was clipped by 4 bases and J by 0 bases; unmatched bases: 3. The CDR3 extends over 17 amino acids.

There are many counts of this clonotype. V and J are TRBV7-9 and TRBJ2-7; a weak D match, TRBD1 (5 bases). Germline V gene data show CDR1 as SEHNR and CDR2 as FQNEAQ (reference sequence). V dropped 8 bases and J dropped 0 bases, with 17 bases sitting between them. This CDR3 comprises 15 residues. The CDR3 reads CASGQDSRSSYEQYF. The CDR3, as DNA: TGTGCCAGCGGTCAAGACAGTCGGAGCTCCTACGAGCAGTACTTC.

This clonotype was seen a few times. In DNA form, the CDR3 reads TGTGCCAGCGTCTCCACCGATACGCAGTATTTT. Its protein is CASVSTDTQYF. J is TRBJ2-3 and V is TRBV6-1, with D unresolved. This CDR3 contains 11 residues. V was cut by 8 bases and J by 6 bases, with 9 bases left in between. Germline lookup yields CDR1 MNHNS and CDR2 SASEGT.

For this clonotype: This sequence may be a read error, since a much larger clone differs from it by one base. J is TRBJ1-5 and V is TRBV12-5, with a tentative D call TRBD1 (6 bases). The CDR3 totals 16 residues. The V gene's germline CDR1 is LGHNT and CDR2 FRNRAP. The DNA of the CDR3 is TGTGCTAGTGGTTTGGCCGGGGGGCTTAGCAATCAGCCCCAGCGTTTT. Protein product: CASGLAGGLSNQPQRF.

This clonotype was seen ten or more times. The chain is built from TRBV7-8 and TRBJ2-2; 7 bases match TRBD1. V lost 5 bases, J lost 3 bases, and 9 bases stayed unmatched. The CDR3 spans 16 residues. From germline, CDR1 is SGHVS and CDR2 FQNEAQ. CDR3 amino acids: CASSPTGTDYTGELFF. The CDR3 DNA sequence: TGTGCCAGCAGCCCAACCGGGACAGACTACACCGGGGAGCTGTTTTTT.

This clonotype has ten or more counts. V usage is TRBV4-1 and J usage is TRBJ1-1; maybe TRBD1 (6 bases). Germline loops: CDR1 MGHRA, CDR2 YSYEKL. Trimming shortened V by 5 bases and J by 4 bases, and 17 bases separated the two germline ends. The CDR3 totals 15 residues. In DNA, the CDR3 is TGCGCCAGCAGCTTCCGCTCAGGACAGAGCACTGAAGCTTTCTTT. It codes for CASSFRSGQSTEAFF.

In this sample, this clonotype turned up a few times. This chain joins TRBV11-2 and TRBJ1-2; D ambiguous. V was cut by 1 base and J by 7 bases, with 10 bases left in between. This CDR3 contains 13 residues. Germline V gene data show CDR1 as SGHAT and CDR2 as FQNNGV. This CDR3 is CASSLGVLRGYTF. The CDR3 DNA reads TGTGCCAGCAGCTTAGGGGTCCTGCGTGGCTACACCTTC.

This clonotype was recorded at least ten times. The rearrangement uses TRBV7-9 and TRBJ1-1, with D tentatively TRBD1 (5 bases). The CDR3 totals 12 residues. Germline V gene lookup returns CDR1 SEHNR and CDR2 FQNEAQ (reference sequence). Trimming removed 5 bases at V and 5 bases at J, with 9 bases between. CDR3 sequence: CASSTDSTEAFF. In DNA form, the CDR3 reads TGTGCCAGCAGCACAGACAGTACTGAAGCTTTCTTT.

The rearrangement links TRBV6-5 to TRBJ1-2; a weak D match, TRBD1 (6 bases). The V and J ends lost 4 bases and 4 bases respectively, with 16 bases between them. The CDR3 spans 15 residues. CDR1 is MNHEY, CDR2 SVGAGI, per germline. The CDR3 DNA sequence: TGTGCCAGCAGTTTCGCCGGGGGGCTCAGCTATGGCTACACCTTC. It is translated as CASSFAGGLSYGYTF.